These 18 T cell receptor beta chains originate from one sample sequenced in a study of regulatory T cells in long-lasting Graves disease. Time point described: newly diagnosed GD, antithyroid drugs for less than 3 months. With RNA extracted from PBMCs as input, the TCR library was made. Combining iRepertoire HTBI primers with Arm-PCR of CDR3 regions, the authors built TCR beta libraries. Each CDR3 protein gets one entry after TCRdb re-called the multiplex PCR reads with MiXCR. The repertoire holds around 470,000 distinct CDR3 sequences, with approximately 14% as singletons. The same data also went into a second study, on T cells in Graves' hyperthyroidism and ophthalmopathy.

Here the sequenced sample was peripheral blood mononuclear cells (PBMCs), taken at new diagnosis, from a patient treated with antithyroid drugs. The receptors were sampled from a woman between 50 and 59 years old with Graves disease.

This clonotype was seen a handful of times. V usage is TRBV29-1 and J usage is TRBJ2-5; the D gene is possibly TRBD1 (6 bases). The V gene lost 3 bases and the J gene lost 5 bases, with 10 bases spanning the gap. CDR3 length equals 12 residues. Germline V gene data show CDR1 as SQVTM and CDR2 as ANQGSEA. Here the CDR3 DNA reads TGCAGCGTTGATTGGGGGCATGAGACCCAGTACTTC. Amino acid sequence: CSVDWGHETQYF.

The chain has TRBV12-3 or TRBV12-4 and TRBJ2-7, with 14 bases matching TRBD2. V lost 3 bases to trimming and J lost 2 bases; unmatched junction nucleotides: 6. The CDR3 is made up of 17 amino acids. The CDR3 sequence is CASSLRTSGRTAYEQYF. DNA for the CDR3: TGTGCCAGCAGTTTGCGGACTAGCGGGAGGACTGCCTACGAGCAGTACTTC.

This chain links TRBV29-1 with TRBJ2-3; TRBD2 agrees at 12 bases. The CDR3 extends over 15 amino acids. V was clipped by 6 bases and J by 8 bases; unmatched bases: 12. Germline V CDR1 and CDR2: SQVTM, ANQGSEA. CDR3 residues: CSVPRLAGERGTQYF. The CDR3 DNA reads TGCAGCGTCCCCCGACTAGCGGGAGAGCGGGGTACGCAGTATTTT.

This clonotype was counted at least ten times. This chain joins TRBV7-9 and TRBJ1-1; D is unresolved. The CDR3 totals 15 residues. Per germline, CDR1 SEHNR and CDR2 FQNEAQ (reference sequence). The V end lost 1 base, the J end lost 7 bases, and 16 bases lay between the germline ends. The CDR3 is CASSLVPTLLVEAFF. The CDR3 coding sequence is TGTGCCAGCAGCTTAGTACCGACCCTTTTAGTTGAAGCTTTCTTT.

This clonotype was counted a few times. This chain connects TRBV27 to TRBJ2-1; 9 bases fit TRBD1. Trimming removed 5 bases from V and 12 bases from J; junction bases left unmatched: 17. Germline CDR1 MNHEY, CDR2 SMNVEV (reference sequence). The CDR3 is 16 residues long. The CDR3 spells CASSDSTGGSLGGQFF. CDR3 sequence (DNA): TGTGCCAGCAGTGACTCTACAGGGGGCAGCCTGGGAGGGCAGTTCTTC.

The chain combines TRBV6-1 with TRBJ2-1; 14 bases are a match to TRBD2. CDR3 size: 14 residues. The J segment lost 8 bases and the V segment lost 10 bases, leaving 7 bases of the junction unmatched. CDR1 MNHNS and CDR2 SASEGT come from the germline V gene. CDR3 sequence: CATRGLAGVDEQFF. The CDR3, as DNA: TGTGCCACCAGGGGACTAGCGGGAGTGGATGAGCAGTTCTTC.

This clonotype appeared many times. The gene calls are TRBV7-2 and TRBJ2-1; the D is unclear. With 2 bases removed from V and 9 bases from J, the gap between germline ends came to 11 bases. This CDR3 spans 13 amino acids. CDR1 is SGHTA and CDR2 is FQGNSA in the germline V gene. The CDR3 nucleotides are TGTGCCAGCAGCTTATCCGCCGACGGTGAGCAGTTCTTC. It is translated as CASSLSADGEQFF.

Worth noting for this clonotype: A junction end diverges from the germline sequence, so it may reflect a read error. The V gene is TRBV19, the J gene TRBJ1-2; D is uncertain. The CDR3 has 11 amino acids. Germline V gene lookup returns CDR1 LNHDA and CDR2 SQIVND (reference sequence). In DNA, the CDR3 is TGTGCCTGTAGCCAGTTCTATGGCTACACCTTC. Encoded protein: CACSQFYGYTF.

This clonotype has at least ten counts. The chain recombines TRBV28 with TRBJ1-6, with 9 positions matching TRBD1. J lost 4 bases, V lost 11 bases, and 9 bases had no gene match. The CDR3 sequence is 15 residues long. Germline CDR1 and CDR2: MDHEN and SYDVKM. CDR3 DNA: TGTGCCCTGAGGGACAGGGAGGGATATAATTCACCCCTCCACTTT. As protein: CALRDREGYNSPLHF. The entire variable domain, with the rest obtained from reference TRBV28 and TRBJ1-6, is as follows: DVKVTQSSRYLVKRTGEKVFLECVQDMDHENMFWYRQDPGLGLRLIYFSYDVKMKEKGDIPEGYSVSREKKERFSLILESASTNQTSMYLCALRDREGYNSPLHFGNGTRLTVT.

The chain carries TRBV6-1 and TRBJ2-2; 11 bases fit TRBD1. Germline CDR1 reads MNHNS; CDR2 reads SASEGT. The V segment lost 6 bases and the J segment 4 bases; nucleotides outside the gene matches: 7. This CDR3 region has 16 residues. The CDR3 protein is CASRLAGTGGTGELFF. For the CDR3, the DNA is TGTGCCAGCAGGCTCGCCGGGACAGGGGGCACCGGGGAGCTGTTTTTT.

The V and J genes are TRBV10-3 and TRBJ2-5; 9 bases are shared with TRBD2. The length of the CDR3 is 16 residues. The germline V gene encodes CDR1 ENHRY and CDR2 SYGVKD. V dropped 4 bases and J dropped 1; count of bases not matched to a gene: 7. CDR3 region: CAISVASGNAQETQYF. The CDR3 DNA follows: TGTGCCATCAGTGTGGCTAGCGGGAACGCCCAAGAGACCCAGTACTTC.

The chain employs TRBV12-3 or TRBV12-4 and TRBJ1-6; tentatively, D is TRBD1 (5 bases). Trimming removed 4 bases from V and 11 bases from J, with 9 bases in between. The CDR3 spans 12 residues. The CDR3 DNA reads TGTGCCAGCAGTTGGGGGGGAACACCCCTCCACTTT. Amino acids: CASSWGGTPLHF.

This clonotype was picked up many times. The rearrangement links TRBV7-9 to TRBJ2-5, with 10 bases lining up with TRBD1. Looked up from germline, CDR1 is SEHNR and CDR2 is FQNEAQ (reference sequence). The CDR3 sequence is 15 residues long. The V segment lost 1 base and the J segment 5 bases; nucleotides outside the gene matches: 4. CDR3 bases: TGTGCCAGCAGCTTAGGACAGGGGGCTATCGAGACCCAGTACTTC. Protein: CASSLGQGAIETQYF. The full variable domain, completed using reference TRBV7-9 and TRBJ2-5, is DTGVSQNPRHKITKRGQNVTFRCDPISEHNRLYWYRQTLGQGPEFLTYFQNEAQLEKSRLLSDRFSAERPKGSFSTLEIQRTEQGDSAMYLCASSLGQGAIETQYFGPGTRLLVL.

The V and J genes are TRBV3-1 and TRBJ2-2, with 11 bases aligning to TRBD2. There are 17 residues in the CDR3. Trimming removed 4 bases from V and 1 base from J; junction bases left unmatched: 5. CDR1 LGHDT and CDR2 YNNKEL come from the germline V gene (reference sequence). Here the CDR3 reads CASSPFGTSGNTGELFF. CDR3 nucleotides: TGTGCCAGCAGCCCCTTCGGGACTAGCGGGAACACCGGGGAGCTGTTTTTT.

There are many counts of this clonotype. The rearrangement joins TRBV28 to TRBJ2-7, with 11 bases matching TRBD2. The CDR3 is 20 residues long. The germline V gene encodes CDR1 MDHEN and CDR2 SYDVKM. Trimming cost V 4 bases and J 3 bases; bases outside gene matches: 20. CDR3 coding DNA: TGTGCCAGCAGTTCAACCTTACTAGCGGGAGTCTGGATCGTTAACTACGAGCAGTACTTC. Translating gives CASSSTLLAGVWIVNYEQYF.

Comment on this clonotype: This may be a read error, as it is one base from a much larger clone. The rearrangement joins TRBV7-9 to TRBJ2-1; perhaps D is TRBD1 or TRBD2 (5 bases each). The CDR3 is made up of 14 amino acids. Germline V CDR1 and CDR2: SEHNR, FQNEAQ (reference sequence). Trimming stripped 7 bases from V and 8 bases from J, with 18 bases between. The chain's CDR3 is CASNTLEGLDEQFF. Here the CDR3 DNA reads TGTGCCAGCAACACCCTCGAGGGGCTAGATGAGCAGTTCTTC.

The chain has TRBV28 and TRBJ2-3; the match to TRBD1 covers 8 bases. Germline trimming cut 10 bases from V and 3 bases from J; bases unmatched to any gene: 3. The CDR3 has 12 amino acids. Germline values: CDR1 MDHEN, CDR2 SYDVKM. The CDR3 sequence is CATGQGTDTQYF. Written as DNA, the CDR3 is TGTGCCACCGGACAGGGAACAGATACGCAGTATTTT.

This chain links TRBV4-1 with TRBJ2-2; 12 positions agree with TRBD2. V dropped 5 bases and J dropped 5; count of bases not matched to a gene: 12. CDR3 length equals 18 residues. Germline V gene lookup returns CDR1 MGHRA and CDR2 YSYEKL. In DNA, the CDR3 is TGCGCCAGCAGCTACGGAGGACTAGCGGGAAAGGGAACCGGGGAGCTGTTTTTT. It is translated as CASSYGGLAGKGTGELFF.